This entry lists 12 T cell receptor beta chains sequenced from one sample in a study of blood T cell repertoires in COVID-19. The data were produced by immunoSEQ multiplex PCR, yet TCRdb's version contains in-frame clones alone and is incomplete. Among 150,000 or so clones listed, around 85% were seen once. Sequences were obtained from peripheral blood. All receptors come from a man in his fifties or sixties with COVID-19, enrolled during active disease.

The chain links TRBV27 to TRBJ1-2; perhaps TRBD1 as D (6 bases). There are 15 residues in the CDR3. CDR1 is MNHEY and CDR2 is SMNVEV in the germline V gene (reference sequence). V was shortened by 3 bases and J by 6 bases, with 17 bases between the two germline ends. As DNA, the CDR3 is TGTGCCAGCAGTTTCGATTTCCGGGGGGCGGATGGCTACACCTTC. This gives the protein CASSFDFRGADGYTF.

The V gene is TRBV9, the J gene TRBJ1-1, with 9 positions matching TRBD1. Per the germline V gene, CDR1 is SGDLS and CDR2 is YYNGEE. V lost 4 bases, J lost 0 bases, and 7 bases stayed unmatched. This CDR3 contains 16 residues. In DNA, the CDR3 is TGTGCCAGCAGCCTAACAGGGGGCCAGATGAACACTGAAGCTTTCTTT. It yields the protein CASSLTGGQMNTEAFF.

The chain combines TRBV6-4 with TRBJ2-2, with a weak D call TRBD2 (7 bases). The V and J ends lost 3 bases and 5 bases respectively, with 10 bases between them. Germline V gene lookup returns CDR1 MRHNA and CDR2 SNTAGT. CDR3 length: 14 amino acids. Written as DNA, the CDR3 is TGTGCCAGCAGTGAACAGGGAGGGACCGGGGAGCTGTTTTTT. Translated: CASSEQGGTGELFF.

The chain joins TRBV5-6 to TRBJ2-7; D uncertain. The CDR3 runs to 13 residues. V lost 5 bases and J 0 bases, leaving 9 bases between the germline ends. Germline lookup yields CDR1 SGHDT and CDR2 YYEEEE. The DNA for the CDR3 is TGTGCCAGCAGACCACTTAGCTCCTACGAGCAGTACTTC. Encoded protein: CASRPLSSYEQYF.

This clone was seen once. J is TRBJ1-1 and V is TRBV19; D not certain. The V and J ends lost 1 base and 1 base respectively, with 10 bases between them. Germline V gene lookup returns CDR1 LNHDA and CDR2 SQIVND (reference sequence). The CDR3 is made up of 15 amino acids. CDR3: CASSIGANSNTEAFF. The CDR3 DNA reads TGTGCCAGTAGTATAGGAGCGAACTCGAACACTGAAGCTTTCTTT.

The chain carries TRBV5-6 and TRBJ2-2; 12 nucleotides agree with TRBD1. Germline values: CDR1 SGHDT, CDR2 YYEEEE. The CDR3 sequence is 17 residues long. V gave up 4 bases and J gave up 5 bases; unmatched junction bases: 9. CDR3 sequence reads: CASSRDRGRVRTGELFF. DNA of the CDR3: TGTGCCAGCAGCCGGGACAGGGGGCGGGTGAGAACCGGGGAGCTGTTTTTT.

The chain links TRBV3-1 (or the pseudogene TRBV3-2) to TRBJ2-5, with TRBD2 identical over 13 bases. Germline V lookup: CDR1 LGHDT, CDR2 YNNKEL (reference sequence). The CDR3 is 17 amino acids. The V segment lost 8 bases and the J segment 2 bases; nucleotides outside the gene matches: 11. The CDR3 region has the DNA TGTGCCAGCTCCACAGATAGACTAGCGGGGGGACAAGAGACCCAGTACTTC. Residues: CASSTDRLAGGQETQYF.

The chain carries TRBV6-4 and TRBJ1-5, with D maybe TRBD1 (6 bases). Looked up from germline, CDR1 is MRHNA and CDR2 is SNTAGT. The CDR3 is 18 amino acids. With 6 bases removed from V and 3 bases from J, the gap between germline ends came to 24 bases. This CDR3 reads CASSIREWTECINQPQHF. CDR3 nucleotides: TGTGCCAGCAGCATTAGAGAGTGGACAGAGTGTATCAATCAGCCCCAGCATTTT.

The chain couples TRBV6-5 to TRBJ1-2, with TRBD1 matching 7 bases. V gave up 0 bases and J gave up 9 bases; unmatched junction bases: 10. The CDR3 spans 15 residues. CDR1 is MNHEY and CDR2 is SVGAGI in the germline V gene. CDR3 in DNA: TGTGCCAGCAGTTACTCCCCCCGGACAGGAGGGAGCTACACCTTC. Its translation is CASSYSPRTGGSYTF.

The CDR3 region is CATSDPRTVYNEQFF. The CDR3 nucleotides read TGTGCCACCAGTGACCCAAGGACAGTTTACAATGAGCAGTTCTTC. The chain recombines TRBV24-1 with TRBJ2-1, with D perhaps TRBD1 (6 bases). In germline, CDR1 is KGHDR, CDR2 SFDVKD. Trimming stripped 4 bases from V and 4 bases from J, with 13 bases between. This CDR3 spans 15 amino acids.

The CDR3 here is CASSQVGTSGSGTQYF. The CDR3 DNA reads TGTGCCAGCAGCCAAGTTGGGACTAGCGGGAGTGGTACGCAGTATTTT. The rearrangement links TRBV4-2 to TRBJ2-3; 14 bases are a match to TRBD2. This CDR3 has 16 residues. Germline V gene sequence: CDR1 LGHNA, CDR2 YNFKEQ. V was clipped by 1 base and J by 8 bases; unmatched bases: 5.

The chain uses TRBV6-5 and TRBJ1-6, with 10 nucleotides matching TRBD1. CDR1 and CDR2 from the germline V gene are MNHEY and SVGAGI. CDR3 size: 15 residues. The J segment lost 8 bases and the V segment lost 6 bases, leaving 7 bases of the junction unmatched. The CDR3 region is CASSKDRGNYSPLHF. The DNA of the CDR3 is TGTGCCAGCAGCAAGGACAGGGGGAACTATTCACCCCTCCACTTT.